The following is a TCR beta chain sequence with its context. The data are from a study of OX40 agonist ivuxolimab in advanced cancers. Profiled with immunoSEQ multiplex PCR; TCRdb holds only in-frame clones, not every one. The top ten hold around 0.78% of the sample, which has under 75,000 clones, about 83% seen once. The CDR3 covers 15 residues. The V and J ends lost 4 bases and 2 bases respectively, with 12 bases between them. CDR1 SNHLY and CDR2 FYNNEI come from the germline V gene. V is TRBV2 and J is TRBJ1-5; weak D call: TRBD1 (5 bases). Sequencing was performed on CD4+ or CD8+ T cells sorted from blood, taken in a trial of the OX40 agonist ivuxolimab. The clonotype comes from an adult with an advanced solid tumor such as melanoma, head and neck, liver or kidney cancer. The CDR3 protein is CASSGGRGGNQPQHF. The CDR3 coding sequence is TGTGCCAGCAGTGGGGGGAGGGGCGGCAATCAGCCCCAGCATTTT.